Listed below are T cell receptor beta chains from one sample, sequenced in a study of T cells in Graves' hyperthyroidism and ophthalmopathy. MiXCR, applied by TCRdb to the multiplex PCR reads, yields one record per CDR3 protein. The table records hundreds of thousands of distinct CDR3 sequences, about 20% of them present only once. The sequenced sample was blood. The receptor set was obtained from a man aged 25 to 40 with Graves' ophthalmopathy. Each CDR3 is given with its conserved first and last residue. D genes are given only for firm matches. Clone size, where shown, is once, few, many, or a class for clones that have expanded.

j_gene: TRBJ2-5
abundance: many
len: 14
v_gene: TRBV6-1
d_gene: -
CDR3aa: CATTSGEVQETQYF
CDR3nt: TGTGCCACCACCTCAGGGGAAGTCCAAGAGACCCAGTACTTC

j_gene: TRBJ1-5
abundance: few
len: 18
v_gene: TRBV12-3/TRBV12-4
d_gene: TRBD1
CDR3aa: CASSSGTGAKYGNQPQHF
CDR3nt: TGTGCCAGCAGTTCCGGGACAGGGGCAAAATATGGCAATCAGCCCCAGCATTTT

j_gene: TRBJ1-1
abundance: many
len: 13
v_gene: TRBV3-1
d_gene: TRBD1
CDR3aa: CASSHDREAEAFF
CDR3nt: TGTGCCAGCAGCCACGACAGGGAAGCTGAAGCTTTCTTT

j_gene: TRBJ1-6
abundance: few
len: 14
v_gene: TRBV7-9
d_gene: -
CDR3aa: CASSLGGLESPLHF
CDR3nt: TGTGCCAGCAGCTTAGGGGGGTTAGAATCACCCCTCCACTTT

j_gene: TRBJ2-2
abundance: many
len: 22
v_gene: TRBV12-3/TRBV12-4
d_gene: -
CDR3aa: CASTQRRTGLLAGKANTGELFF
CDR3nt: TGTGCCAGCACCCAACGTAGGACAGGGTTGCTAGCGGGAAAAGCGAACACCGGGGAGCTGTTTTTT

j_gene: TRBJ2-1
abundance: -
len: 16
v_gene: TRBV3-1
d_gene: TRBD2
CDR3aa: CASSLKTSGSFREQFF
CDR3nt: TGTGCCAGCAGCCTGAAAACTAGCGGGAGCTTCCGGGAGCAGTTCTTC

j_gene: TRBJ2-1
abundance: few
len: 15
v_gene: TRBV19
d_gene: TRBD2
CDR3aa: CASKIVGTSKGEQFF
CDR3nt: TGTGCCAGCAAGATTGTAGGGACTAGCAAGGGTGAGCAGTTCTTC

j_gene: TRBJ2-6
abundance: -
len: 15
v_gene: TRBV6-2/TRBV6-3
d_gene: TRBD2
CDR3aa: CASRAGGSGANVLTF
CDR3nt: TGTGCCAGCAGGGCGGGGGGGTCTGGGGCCAACGTCCTGACTTTC

j_gene: TRBJ2-7
abundance: many
len: 11
v_gene: TRBV7-9
d_gene: -
CDR3aa: CASSPKREQYF
CDR3nt: TGTGCCAGCAGCCCCAAGCGGGAGCAGTACTTC

j_gene: TRBJ1-1
abundance: many
len: 15
v_gene: TRBV11-2
d_gene: -
CDR3aa: CASSFGSLRNTEAFF
CDR3nt: TGTGCCAGCAGCTTCGGTTCGCTCAGAAACACTGAAGCTTTCTTT

j_gene: TRBJ2-2
abundance: few
len: 15
v_gene: TRBV6-2/TRBV6-3
d_gene: -
CDR3aa: CASSTGPENTGELFF
CDR3nt: TGTGCCAGCTCGACCGGGCCTGAGAACACCGGGGAGCTGTTTTTT

j_gene: TRBJ2-3
abundance: many
len: 14
v_gene: TRBV28
d_gene: TRBD2
CDR3aa: CASRTGGGTDTQYF
CDR3nt: TGTGCCAGCAGGACGGGGGGTGGCACAGATACGCAGTATTTT

j_gene: TRBJ1-1
abundance: -
len: 13
v_gene: TRBV24-1
d_gene: TRBD1
CDR3aa: CEGGLQGRTEAFF
CDR3nt: TGTGAAGGGGGGTTACAGGGGAGGACTGAAGCTTTCTTT

j_gene: TRBJ2-2
abundance: many
len: 15
v_gene: TRBV24-1
d_gene: TRBD2
CDR3aa: CATSDAGDVTGELFF
CDR3nt: TGTGCCACCAGTGACGCGGGAGATGTCACCGGGGAGCTGTTTTTT

j_gene: TRBJ2-7
abundance: -
len: 14
v_gene: TRBV19
d_gene: TRBD2
CDR3aa: CASSIAAGYYEQYF
CDR3nt: TGTGCCAGTAGTATAGCAGCGGGGTACTACGAGCAGTACTTC

j_gene: TRBJ2-3
abundance: few
len: 13
v_gene: TRBV27
d_gene: -
CDR3aa: CASHHPNTDTQYF
CDR3nt: TGTGCCAGCCATCACCCTAACACAGATACGCAGTATTTT

j_gene: TRBJ2-3
abundance: many
len: 15
v_gene: TRBV9
d_gene: -
CDR3aa: CASSVGLEWTDTQYF
CDR3nt: TGTGCCAGCAGCGTAGGGCTAGAATGGACAGATACGCAGTATTTT

j_gene: TRBJ2-6
abundance: -
len: 17
v_gene: TRBV5-1
d_gene: -
CDR3aa: CASSPSTGYSGANVLTF
CDR3nt: TGCGCCAGCAGCCCAAGTACAGGGTACTCTGGGGCCAACGTCCTGACTTTC

j_gene: TRBJ2-1
abundance: many
len: 19
v_gene: TRBV28
d_gene: -
CDR3aa: CASSTDRGISGIVYNEQFF
CDR3nt: TGTGCCAGCAGCACCGACAGGGGAATTAGCGGGATCGTATACAATGAGCAGTTCTTC

j_gene: TRBJ2-2
abundance: few
len: 16
v_gene: TRBV19
d_gene: TRBD2
CDR3aa: CASKAASGLVGGELFF
CDR3nt: TGTGCCAGTAAGGCCGCTTCGGGACTAGTTGGCGGGGAGCTGTTTTTT

j_gene: TRBJ2-1
abundance: few
len: 15
v_gene: TRBV18
d_gene: -
CDR3aa: CASSRDKGPPGEQFF
CDR3nt: TGTGCCAGCTCGCGGGACAAAGGGCCTCCCGGTGAGCAGTTCTTC

j_gene: TRBJ2-1
abundance: few
len: 17
v_gene: TRBV3-1
d_gene: -
CDR3aa: CASSQGNSGISYNEQFF
CDR3nt: TGTGCCAGCAGCCAAGGCAATAGCGGCATCTCCTACAATGAGCAGTTCTTC

j_gene: TRBJ2-6
abundance: -
len: 15
v_gene: TRBV7-3
d_gene: -
CDR3aa: CASSLSHSGANVLTF
CDR3nt: TGTGCCAGCAGCTTATCCCACTCTGGGGCCAACGTCCTGACTTTC

j_gene: TRBJ2-5
abundance: -
len: 13
v_gene: TRBV20-1
d_gene: TRBD2
CDR3aa: CSALAGGFGAQYF
CDR3nt: TGCAGTGCTCTAGCGGGGGGCTTCGGGGCCCAGTACTTC

j_gene: TRBJ2-7
abundance: -
len: 16
v_gene: TRBV15
d_gene: -
CDR3aa: CATSSSRRRTQYEQYF
CDR3nt: TGTGCCACCAGCAGTTCCCGGCGGAGGACGCAGTACGAGCAGTACTTC

j_gene: TRBJ2-4
abundance: few
len: 17
v_gene: TRBV6-4
d_gene: -
CDR3aa: CASSDEPRGIPGNIQYF
CDR3nt: TGTGCCAGCAGTGACGAGCCCCGGGGCATCCCTGGGAACATTCAGTACTTC

j_gene: TRBJ1-6
abundance: many
len: 14
v_gene: TRBV3-1
d_gene: -
CDR3aa: CASSLRTYNSPLHF
CDR3nt: TGTGCCAGCTCCTTACGGACCTATAATTCACCCCTCCACTTT

j_gene: TRBJ2-1
abundance: many
len: 15
v_gene: TRBV20-1
d_gene: -
CDR3aa: CSAKIDPGPYNEQFF
CDR3nt: TGCAGTGCCAAGATCGACCCGGGCCCCTACAATGAGCAGTTCTTC

j_gene: TRBJ1-1
abundance: -
len: 15
v_gene: TRBV3-1
d_gene: -
CDR3aa: CASSSYERENTEAFF
CDR3nt: TGTGCCAGCAGCTCCTATGAAAGGGAGAACACTGAAGCTTTCTTT

j_gene: TRBJ2-7
abundance: -
len: 14
v_gene: TRBV7-9
d_gene: TRBD2
CDR3aa: CASSLETSGSEQYF
CDR3nt: TGTGCCAGCAGCTTAGAGACTAGCGGGAGCGAGCAGTACTTC

j_gene: TRBJ2-1
abundance: few
len: 15
v_gene: TRBV5-5
d_gene: TRBD2
CDR3aa: CASSFLAGAHNEQFF
CDR3nt: TGTGCCAGCAGCTTTTTAGCGGGAGCGCACAATGAGCAGTTCTTC

j_gene: TRBJ1-5
abundance: few
len: 14
v_gene: TRBV19
d_gene: -
CDR3aa: CASSNPLTGQPQHF
CDR3nt: TGTGCCAGTAGCAACCCTTTAACCGGTCAGCCCCAGCATTTT

j_gene: TRBJ2-1
abundance: -
len: 14
v_gene: TRBV20-1
d_gene: -
CDR3aa: CSARIQLASNEQFF
CDR3nt: TGCAGTGCTAGAATTCAACTAGCAAGCAATGAGCAGTTCTTC

j_gene: TRBJ2-3
abundance: few
len: 15
v_gene: TRBV18
d_gene: TRBD2
CDR3aa: CASSPVVAGGETQYF
CDR3nt: TGTGCCAGCTCACCAGTGGTAGCGGGAGGTGAGACGCAGTATTTT

j_gene: TRBJ1-4
abundance: many
len: 14
v_gene: TRBV30
d_gene: -
CDR3aa: CAWSNIRLREKLFF
CDR3nt: TGTGCCTGGAGTAATATTCGGCTGCGGGAAAAACTGTTTTTT

j_gene: TRBJ2-3
abundance: -
len: 17
v_gene: TRBV12-5
d_gene: -
CDR3aa: CASERAWKANFTDTQYF
CDR3nt: TGTGCTAGTGAGAGGGCATGGAAGGCGAACTTCACAGATACGCAGTATTTT

j_gene: TRBJ2-2
abundance: few
len: 15
v_gene: TRBV5-1
d_gene: -
CDR3aa: CASSLYRVDTGELFF
CDR3nt: TGCGCCAGCAGCTTATACAGGGTGGACACCGGGGAGCTGTTTTTT

j_gene: TRBJ2-1
abundance: few
len: 15
v_gene: TRBV9
d_gene: -
CDR3aa: CASSPTLNPGNEQFF
CDR3nt: TGTGCCAGCAGCCCAACACTGAACCCGGGCAATGAGCAGTTCTTC

j_gene: TRBJ1-5
abundance: few
len: 14
v_gene: TRBV5-1
d_gene: -
CDR3aa: CASSNGGSGQPQHF
CDR3nt: TGCGCCAGCAGCAACGGGGGCTCGGGACAGCCCCAGCATTTT

j_gene: TRBJ2-2
abundance: few
len: 16
v_gene: TRBV11-3
d_gene: TRBD2
CDR3aa: CASSLRGTSGTGELFF
CDR3nt: TGTGCCAGCAGCCTTCGGGGGACTAGCGGCACCGGGGAGCTGTTTTTT

j_gene: TRBJ2-2
abundance: -
len: 14
v_gene: TRBV27
d_gene: TRBD2
CDR3aa: CASRPRGGTGELFF
CDR3nt: TGTGCCAGCAGGCCTAGGGGAGGGACCGGGGAGCTGTTTTTT

j_gene: TRBJ1-1
abundance: -
len: 14
v_gene: TRBV12-3/TRBV12-4
d_gene: TRBD1
CDR3aa: CASSGDRAVSKAFF
CDR3nt: TGTGCCAGCAGTGGGGACAGGGCGGTTTCAAAAGCTTTCTTT

j_gene: TRBJ1-1
abundance: many
len: 12
v_gene: TRBV2
d_gene: -
CDR3aa: CASSEGHIEAFF
CDR3nt: TGTGCCAGCAGCGAGGGGCATATTGAAGCTTTCTTT

j_gene: TRBJ2-5
abundance: few
len: 15
v_gene: TRBV24-1
d_gene: -
CDR3aa: CATSLSTGLLETQYF
CDR3nt: TGTGCCACCAGTCTTTCCACAGGGTTGTTGGAGACCCAGTACTTC

j_gene: TRBJ1-2
abundance: -
len: 14
v_gene: TRBV29-1
d_gene: -
CDR3aa: CSVEMFDRRRGYTF
CDR3nt: TGCAGCGTTGAAATGTTCGACAGGCGGAGGGGCTACACCTTC

j_gene: TRBJ2-3
abundance: -
len: 15
v_gene: TRBV3-1
d_gene: -
CDR3aa: CASSLMIQRTDTQYF
CDR3nt: TGTGCCAGCAGCTTAATGATACAGCGGACAGATACGCAGTATTTT

j_gene: TRBJ1-3
abundance: once
len: 15
v_gene: TRBV10-3
d_gene: -
CDR3aa: CAISAMGNSGNTIYF
CDR3nt: TGTGCCATCAGTGCCATGGGAAACTCTGGAAACACCATATATTTT

j_gene: TRBJ2-5
abundance: -
len: 13
v_gene: TRBV5-1
d_gene: -
CDR3aa: CASSLAGAETQYF
CDR3nt: TGCGCCAGCAGCTTGGCCGGGGCGGAGACCCAGTACTTC

j_gene: TRBJ2-1
abundance: -
len: 13
v_gene: TRBV19
d_gene: TRBD1
CDR3aa: CASKDRGRGEQFF
CDR3nt: TGTGCCAGTAAGGACAGGGGTCGCGGTGAGCAGTTCTTC

j_gene: TRBJ1-1
abundance: -
len: 12
v_gene: TRBV20-1
d_gene: TRBD1
CDR3aa: CSASDRGRYAFF
CDR3nt: TGCAGTGCTAGTGACAGGGGGCGGTATGCTTTCTTT

j_gene: TRBJ2-1
abundance: -
len: 16
v_gene: TRBV24-1
d_gene: TRBD1
CDR3aa: CATSDLRQGVGNEQFF
CDR3nt: TGTGCCACCAGTGATTTAAGGCAGGGGGTCGGCAATGAGCAGTTCTTC